Below are 11 T cell receptor beta chains sequenced from a single sample in a study of blood T cell repertoires in COVID-19. TCRdb keeps only in-frame clones here, not all; method: immunoSEQ multiplex PCR. The data contain 500,000 to 600,000 clones, roughly nine tenths of them seen just once; the ten biggest clones take up about 8%. Material for sequencing was peripheral blood. The receptors derive from a woman between 45 and 60 years old with COVID-19, enrolled during active disease.

The rearrangement joins TRBV27 to TRBJ2-1; 11 nucleotides agree with TRBD1. V lost 6 bases, J lost 9 bases, and 7 bases stayed unmatched. Per germline, CDR1 MNHEY and CDR2 SMNVEV (reference sequence). The CDR3 is 14 amino acids. The CDR3 sequence is CASRQGQGEGEQFF. Written as DNA, the CDR3 is TGTGCCAGCAGGCAGGGACAGGGGGAGGGTGAGCAGTTCTTC.

This clone appeared a single time. The rearrangement links TRBV19 to TRBJ2-7; D unresolved. Trimming removed 4 bases at V and 2 bases at J, with 12 bases between. This CDR3 has 14 amino acids. Germline lookup yields CDR1 LNHDA and CDR2 SQIVND (reference sequence). Here the CDR3 reads CASSTPGWPYEQYF. DNA of the CDR3: TGTGCCAGTAGTACCCCAGGCTGGCCCTACGAGCAGTACTTC.

The chain combines TRBV14 with TRBJ2-3; no definite D call. This CDR3 has 17 amino acids. Germline CDR1 SGHDN, CDR2 FVKESK. V lost 0 bases to trimming and J lost 4 bases, with 17 bases between them. The CDR3 here is CASSQDRVYRPPDTQYF. CDR3 bases: TGTGCCAGCAGCCAAGATCGGGTCTACCGACCCCCAGATACGCAGTATTTT.

The V and J genes are TRBV7-2 and TRBJ2-3; D remains unclear. V dropped 5 bases and J dropped 6 bases, with 15 bases sitting between them. Germline V gene data show CDR1 as SGHTA and CDR2 as FQGNSA. CDR3 length: 14 residues. The CDR3 protein is CASSMSGRWDTQYF. DNA of the CDR3: TGTGCCAGCAGCATGTCCGGCAGGTGGGATACGCAGTATTTT.

The rearrangement uses TRBV6-5 and TRBJ1-1, with D unresolved. The CDR3 spans 13 residues. V was cut by 7 bases and J by 1 base, with 10 bases left in between. CDR1 and CDR2 from the germline V gene are MNHEY and SVGAGI. Here the CDR3 DNA reads TGTGCCAGCAAAATCGAGCAGAACACTGAAGCTTTCTTT. As protein: CASKIEQNTEAFF.

The V gene is TRBV2, the J gene TRBJ1-4, with D maybe TRBD1 (5 bases). CDR1 and CDR2 (germline): SNHLY, FYNNEI. V lost 10 bases and J 8 bases, leaving 14 bases between the germline ends. The CDR3 extends over 12 amino acids. CDR3 DNA sequence: TGTGCCATCTCAGGGCCGGACGAAAAACTGTTTTTT. This sequence encodes CAISGPDEKLFF.

The CDR3 region is CASRSPRGGLSYEQYF. CDR3 sequence (DNA): TGTGCCAGCAGGTCCCCGAGGGGGGGGTTATCCTACGAGCAGTACTTC. The chain employs TRBV7-2 and TRBJ2-7; D is possibly TRBD2 (7 bases). The germline V and J ends were trimmed by 6 bases and 1 base, with 19 bases remaining between them. The CDR3 sequence is 16 residues long. CDR1 and CDR2 from the germline V gene are SGHTA and FQGNSA. The complete variable domain, with remaining parts taken from reference TRBV7-2 and TRBJ2-7, reads GAGVSQSPSNKVTEKGKDVELRCDPISGHTALYWYRQSLGQGLEFLIYFQGNSAPDKSGLPSDRFSAERTGGSVSTLTIQRTQQEDSAVYLCASRSPRGGLSYEQYFGPGTRLTVT.

The chain is built from TRBV30 and TRBJ2-7; D may be TRBD1 (6 bases). From germline, CDR1 is GTSNPN and CDR2 SVGIG (reference sequence). V was trimmed by 0 bases and J by 3 bases, leaving 12 bases between them. The CDR3 length is 14 residues. The chain's CDR3 is CAWSVGGHIYEQYF. CDR3 in DNA: TGTGCCTGGAGTGTAGGGGGACATATCTACGAGCAGTACTTC.

The V gene is TRBV11-1, the J gene TRBJ2-2; D ambiguous. Germline V gene sequence: CDR1 SGHAT, CDR2 FQDESV (reference sequence). The V gene lost 3 bases and the J gene lost 4 bases, with 12 bases spanning the gap. The CDR3 is 15 amino acids. The CDR3 DNA follows: TGTGCCAGCAGCTTTTCCGGGTCCGTCACCGGGGAGCTGTTTTTT. This codes for CASSFSGSVTGELFF.

This clone was seen a single time. The chain recombines TRBV30 with TRBJ1-3; TRBD1 is a possible D gene (6 bases). Between the trimmed V and J ends, which lost 2 bases and 0 bases, there was a span of 8 bases. The CDR3 contains 14 residues. Germline CDR1 and CDR2: GTSNPN and SVGIG (reference sequence). This CDR3 reads CAWSQGSSGNTIYF. The CDR3 DNA reads as TGTGCCTGGAGTCAGGGGAGCTCTGGAAACACCATATATTTT.

This clone is a singleton in its sample. The rearrangement joins TRBV3-1 (or the pseudogene TRBV3-2) to TRBJ2-1; TRBD1 is a possible D gene (6 bases). Trimming stripped 4 bases from V and 0 bases from J, with 10 bases between. Germline CDR1 LGHDT, CDR2 YNNKEL (reference sequence). The CDR3 spans 15 residues. CDR3 in DNA: TGTGCCAGCAGCCGGGGGCTCTTCTCCTACAATGAGCAGTTCTTC. Residues: CASSRGLFSYNEQFF.